The clone carrying this T cell receptor (beta chain) was seen a few times. Its antigen is undetermined. V lost 0 bases, J lost 5 bases, and 4 bases stayed unmatched. CDR1 SGHRS and CDR2 YFSETQ come from the germline V gene. The CDR3 spans 16 residues. These data belong to a study of response to subunit inactivated influenza vaccine. Study findings and constraints: Authors proposed each seasonal influenza vaccination draws in few new T cells.

TCRdb independently ran MiXCR on the RT-PCR reads; one entry per CDR3 protein. The sample records hundreds of thousands of distinct CDR3 sequences, 10% to 15% being singletons. V gene TRBV5-1 combines with J gene TRBJ2-1; 11 bases align to TRBD2. Here the sequenced sample was PBMCs from blood, taken roughly 6 weeks after vaccination. The TCR comes from a man over 45 who received an inactivated influenza vaccine. CDR3 nucleotides: TGCGCCAGCAGCTTGGCGCTAGCGGGGGGCCACAATGAGCAGTTCTTC. Protein product: CASSLALAGGHNEQFF.